The TCR beta chain described here comes from a study of OX40 agonist ivuxolimab in advanced cancers. Study details: Patients were treated with intravenous ivuxolimab, dosed at 0.01 to 10 mg/kg and infused every 2 weeks.

V was clipped by 5 bases and J by 3 bases; unmatched bases: 8. The length of the CDR3 is 16 residues. Germline CDR1 MNHEY, CDR2 SMNVEV (reference sequence). Profiling relied on immunoSEQ multiplex PCR, and the TCRdb table lists in-frame clones only, not all of them. Among some 110,000 clones listed, 85% to 95% were seen once. The receptor was derived from an adult with an advanced solid tumor such as melanoma, head and neck, liver or kidney cancer. The chain recombines TRBV27 with TRBJ2-4; TRBD2 agrees at 9 bases. Sequences were derived from CD4+ or CD8+ T cells sorted from blood, sampled in a trial of the OX40 agonist ivuxolimab. The CDR3 spells CASSVAGGRGKNIQYF. CDR3 nucleotide sequence: TGTGCCAGCAGTGTCGCGGGGGGGCGGGGCAAAAACATTCAGTACTTC.